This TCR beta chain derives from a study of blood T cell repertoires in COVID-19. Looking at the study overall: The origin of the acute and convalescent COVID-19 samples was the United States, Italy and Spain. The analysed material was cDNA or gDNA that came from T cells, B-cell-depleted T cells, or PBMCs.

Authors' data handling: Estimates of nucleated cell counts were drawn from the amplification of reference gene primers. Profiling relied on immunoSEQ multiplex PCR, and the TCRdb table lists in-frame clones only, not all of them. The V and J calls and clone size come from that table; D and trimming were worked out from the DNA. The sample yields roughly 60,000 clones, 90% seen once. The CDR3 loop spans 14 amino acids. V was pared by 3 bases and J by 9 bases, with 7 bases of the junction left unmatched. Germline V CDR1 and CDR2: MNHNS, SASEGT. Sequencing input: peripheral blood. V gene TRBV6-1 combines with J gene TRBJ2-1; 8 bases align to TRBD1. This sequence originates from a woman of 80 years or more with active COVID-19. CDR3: CASSDDRGYGEQFF. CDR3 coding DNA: TGTGCCAGCAGTGACGACAGGGGATATGGTGAGCAGTTCTTC.